This T cell receptor beta chain was identified during a study of CD8+ T cells in alopecia areata. Looking at the study overall: At a dose of 5 to 10 mg twice daily, oral tofacitinib was given to treated patients.

This clone was recorded a few times. The target antigen is unknown. Extracted from the samples, RNA was reverse transcribed into cDNA to serve as the sequencing template. Some clones are missing from TCRdb's copy, which holds only in-frame ones; the method was immunoSEQ multiplex PCR. Of about 130,000 clones in the sample, approximately 49% are singletons; the top ten hold 18%. Regarding the study as a whole: Normal scalp showed lower clonality than lesional scalp, especially alopecia totalis/universalis.

Isolation of CD4+ and CD8+ T cells from PBMCs was achieved by sorting. The CDR3 consists of 12 residues. The germline V gene has CDR1 SQVTM and CDR2 ANQGSEA. V shed 0 bases and J shed 3 bases, with 5 bases lying between them. The specimen was CD8+ T cells sorted from blood, collected at week 0. The J gene is TRBJ1-2, the V gene TRBV29-1; unclear D gene. The clonotype originates from a human donor with alopecia areata. CDR3 in amino acids: CSVEEQYYGYTF. Written as DNA, the CDR3 is TGCAGCGTTGAAGAACAGTACTATGGCTACACCTTC.